This T cell receptor (beta chain) was identified in a study of blood T cell repertoires in COVID-19. Study information: Both acute and convalescent COVID-19 samples were obtained from the United States, Italy and Spain. PBMCs, B-cell-depleted T cells, or T cells provided the cDNA or gDNA that made up the material.

Original processing methods: Nucleated cell counts were estimated from reference gene primer amplification. Generated by immunoSEQ multiplex PCR, the TCRdb table keeps only in-frame clones and is missing some. V, J and clone size reflect that table, while D and trimming were determined from the DNA. The table has around 150,000 clones, roughly four fifths seen once. The sequence was collected from a woman older than 75 with acute or convalescent COVID-19. Sequencing was performed on peripheral blood.

The CDR3 loop is CASSPTAEGNTIYF. The DNA of the CDR3 is TGTGCCAGCTCACCAACAGCCGAGGGAAACACCATATATTTT. The V gene is TRBV18, the J gene TRBJ1-3, with unresolved D. Germline values: CDR1 KGHSH, CDR2 LQKENI. V lost 2 bases to trimming and J lost 4 bases, with 9 bases between them. CDR3 length equals 14 residues. Full variable domain (outside the CDR3, taken from reference TRBV18 and TRBJ1-3): NAGVMQNPRHLVRRRGQEARLRCSPMKGHSHVYWYRQLPEEGLKFMVYLQKENIIDESGMPKERFSAEFPKEGPSILRIQQVVRGDSAAYFCASSPTAEGNTIYFGEGSWLTVV.